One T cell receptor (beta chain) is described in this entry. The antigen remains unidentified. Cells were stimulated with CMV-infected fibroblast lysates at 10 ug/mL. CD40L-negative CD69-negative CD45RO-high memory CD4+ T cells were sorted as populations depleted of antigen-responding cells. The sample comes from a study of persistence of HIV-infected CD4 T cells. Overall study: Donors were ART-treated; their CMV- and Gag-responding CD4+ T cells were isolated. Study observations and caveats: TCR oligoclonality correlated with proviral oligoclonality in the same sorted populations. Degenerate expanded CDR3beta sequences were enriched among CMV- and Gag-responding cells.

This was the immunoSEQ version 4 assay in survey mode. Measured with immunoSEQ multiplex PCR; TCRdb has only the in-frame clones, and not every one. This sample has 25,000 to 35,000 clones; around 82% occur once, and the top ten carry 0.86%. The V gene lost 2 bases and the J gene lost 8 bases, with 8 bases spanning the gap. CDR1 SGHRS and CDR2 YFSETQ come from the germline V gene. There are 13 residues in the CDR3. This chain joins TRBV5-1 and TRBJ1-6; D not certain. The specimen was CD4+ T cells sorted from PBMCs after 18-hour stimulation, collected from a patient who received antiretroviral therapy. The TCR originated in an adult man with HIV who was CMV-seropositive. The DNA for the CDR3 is TGCGCCAGCAGCTTCGCGATAGATTCACCCCTCCACTTT. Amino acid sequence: CASSFAIDSPLHF. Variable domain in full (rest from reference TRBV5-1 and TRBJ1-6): KAGVTQTPRYLIKTRGQQVTLSCSPISGHRSVSWYQQTPGQGLQFLFEYFSETQRNKGNFPGRFSGRQFSNSRSEMNVSTLELGDSALYLCASSFAIDSPLHFGNGTRLTVT.